This T cell receptor (beta chain) stems from a study of cytomegalovirus exposure and HLA in healthy donors. A multiplex PCR was run with 60 Vbeta primers and 13 Jbeta primers. Produced via immunoSEQ multiplex PCR; TCRdb's table is partial and in-frame only. This sample yields around 250,000 clones, of which around 90% are seen a single time; about 1.8% belongs to the top ten. From germline, CDR1 is LNHDA and CDR2 SQIVND (reference sequence). V lost 6 bases, J lost 6 bases, and 20 bases stayed unmatched. This CDR3 comprises 18 residues. V usage is TRBV19 and J usage is TRBJ1-1; 9 nucleotides align to TRBD1. This clonotype was obtained from a girl between 2 and 10 years old in good health and CMV-seronegative. The source material was PBMCs. The CDR3 sequence is CASRKRTSIGTGKAEAFF. CDR3 bases: TGTGCCAGTAGGAAACGCACCTCGATCGGGACAGGGAAAGCTGAAGCTTTCTTT.